The 18 T cell receptor beta chains below come from one sample, sequenced in a study of T cell repertoires in cytomegalovirus infection. The antigens of these receptors remain unknown. From the reads, TCRdb called clonotypes with MiXCR, one entry per CDR3 protein. Among fewer than 1,000,000 distinct CDR3 sequences listed, around a third were seen once. This material consisted of cultured CD8+ T cells from PBMCs, taken from culture after CMV antigen stimulation. These receptors were collected from a human donor in good health (CMV status not recorded). Some clones in this sample may be carry-over from other donors' samples.

The rearrangement links TRBV7-6 to TRBJ2-7; D is unresolved. This CDR3 is 12 amino acids long. The germline V gene has CDR1 SGHVS and CDR2 FNYEAQ. V was clipped by 6 bases and J by 5 bases, with 11 bases between them. For the CDR3, the DNA is TGTGCCAGCAGTATTTTAGACGACGAGCAGTACTTC. Its translation is CASSILDDEQYF.

This sequence joins TRBV7-6 and TRBJ2-7; 7 nucleotides align to TRBD2. This CDR3 spans 12 amino acids. Per germline, CDR1 SGHVS and CDR2 FNYEAQ. The junction had 5 bases not matched to a gene; V was cut back by 5 bases and J by 7 bases. The CDR3 DNA reads as TGTGCCAGCAGCCCAGGACTAGTGGAGCAGTACGTC. Its translation: CASSPGLVEQYV.

The V and J genes are TRBV6-1 and TRBJ1-2, with D possibly matching TRBD1 (5 bases). The CDR3 runs to 23 residues. The V end was cut by 4 bases, the J end by 0 bases, with 36 bases between. The germline gives CDR1 MNHNS, CDR2 SASEGT. The CDR3 nucleotides read TGTGCCAGCAGTGGGGGGGGTCGGAACGGGGCGCTTATTCCTCCTAGGCCTAACTATGGCTACACCTTC. Its protein is CASSGGGRNGALIPPRPNYGYTF.

CDR3 amino acids: CASSQGPYQPQHF. For the CDR3, the DNA is TGCGCCAGCAGCCAAGGGCCCTATCAGCCCCAGCATTTT. The V call is TRBV4-1, the J call TRBJ1-5; D unclear. Germline lookup yields CDR1 MGHRA and CDR2 YSYEKL. V was pared by 1 base and J by 5 bases, with 6 bases between. This CDR3 spans 13 amino acids.

The CDR3, as DNA: TGTGCCAGCAGTTACTCGACAGGGAACGAGCAGTACTTC. Residues: CASSYSTGNEQYF. The chain has TRBV6-5 and TRBJ2-7; TRBD1 agrees at 7 bases. Trimming at V came to 0 bases and at J to 5 bases, leaving 1 base not matched to a gene. The germline gives CDR1 MNHEY, CDR2 SVGAGI. The length of the CDR3 is 13 residues.

V is TRBV6-8 and J is TRBJ1-1; D not certain. The V end lost 2 bases, the J end lost 4 bases, and 5 bases lay between the germline ends. CDR1 is MNHGY, CDR2 SAAAGT, per germline. The CDR3 runs 12 residues. CDR3 loop: CASSYDTTEAFF. The CDR3 region has the DNA TGTGCCAGCAGTTACGATACCACTGAAGCTTTCTTT.

As regards this clonotype: One end of the junction varies from germline; a read error may be responsible. V usage is TRBV5-1 and J usage is TRBJ2-7, with D maybe TRBD1 (6 bases). CDR3 size: 13 residues. Per germline, CDR1 SGHRS and CDR2 YFSETQ. The CDR3 loop reads CANSLATGNEQYF. CDR3 bases: TGCGCCAACAGCTTGGCTACAGGGAACGAGCAGTACTTC.

The chain combines TRBV7-9 with TRBJ2-3; 7 nucleotides match TRBD1. CDR3 length: 16 residues. Trimming at V came to 5 bases and at J to 7 bases, leaving 15 bases not matched to a gene. The germline V gene has CDR1 SEHNR and CDR2 FQNEAQ (reference sequence). CDR3 DNA sequence: TGTGCCAGCAGCCCTGGGACAGCCCCAATTACTCATACGCAGTATTTT. Protein product: CASSPGTAPITHTQYF.

The chain carries TRBV20-1 and TRBJ1-2, with D maybe TRBD1 (5 bases). Trimming removed 3 bases from V and 4 bases from J, with 12 bases in between. The CDR3 covers 13 residues. The germline V gene has CDR1 DFQATT and CDR2 SNEGSKA (reference sequence). CDR3 sequence: CSASPDSSYGYTF. DNA of the CDR3: TGCAGTGCTAGCCCCGACAGCTCCTATGGCTACACCTTC.

The V and J genes are TRBV9 and TRBJ2-5, with TRBD2 as a possible D gene (6 bases). Germline CDR1 is SGDLS and CDR2 is YYNGEE. The CDR3 consists of 15 residues. Trimming took 2 bases from V and 2 from J, leaving 13 bases between them. CDR3 sequence (DNA): TGTGCCAGCAGCGTGGGGACTCTCGTACAAGAGACCCAGTACTTC. This translates into CASSVGTLVQETQYF.

This clonotype was seen many times. This chain connects TRBV7-8 to TRBJ2-1; TRBD1 matches 7 bases. V shed 6 bases, J shed 2 bases, and the junction held 7 bases outside the gene matches. Germline V lookup: CDR1 SGHVS, CDR2 FQNEAQ. This CDR3 contains 15 residues. The CDR3 DNA reads as TGTGCCAGCAGTCCGCCGGGACAGACCTACAATGAGCAGTTCTTC. Its protein product is CASSPPGQTYNEQFF.

The genes are TRBV10-3 and TRBJ2-3; TRBD1 is a possible D gene (5 bases). Per germline, CDR1 ENHRY and CDR2 SYGVKD. Trimming removed 3 bases from V and 11 bases from J, with 12 bases in between. The CDR3 is 12 amino acids. The CDR3 here is CAISDPQGGQYF. The CDR3 DNA sequence: TGTGCCATCAGTGATCCCCAGGGCGGGCAGTATTTT.

This clonotype was counted ten times or more. The chain has TRBV7-2 and TRBJ2-5; 12 positions agree with TRBD2. Looked up from germline, CDR1 is SGHTA and CDR2 is FQGNSA. V shed 3 bases, J shed 1 base, and the junction held 3 bases outside the gene matches. This CDR3 spans 16 amino acids. The CDR3: CASSFRLAGAQETQYF. In nucleotides, the CDR3 is TGTGCCAGCAGCTTCCGACTAGCGGGGGCCCAAGAGACCCAGTACTTC.

V and J are TRBV6-1 and TRBJ1-5; 8 nucleotides agree with TRBD1. This CDR3 is built from 16 residues. Germline V gene lookup returns CDR1 MNHNS and CDR2 SASEGT. The ends lost 6 bases at V and 0 bases at J; junction bases unmatched: 7. CDR3 residues: CASSGLTGDSNQPQHF. For the CDR3, the DNA is TGTGCCAGCAGCGGATTGACAGGGGATAGCAATCAGCCCCAGCATTTT.

The V and J genes are TRBV12-3 or TRBV12-4 and TRBJ2-2; TRBD1 aligns across 8 bases. The CDR3 spans 15 residues. Trimming cost V 3 bases and J 4 bases; bases outside gene matches: 4. The DNA for the CDR3 is TGTGCCAGCAGTTTTCGACAGGGGAGCACCGGGGAGCTGTTTTTT. Its translation is CASSFRQGSTGELFF.

This clonotype was seen many times. One base away lies a much larger clone, so this may be a sequencing read error. The chain links TRBV7-8 to TRBJ2-6; no clear D gene. CDR3 length: 12 amino acids. The ends were cut back, 3 bases at V and 3 bases at J, with 0 bases in the middle. Germline values: CDR1 SGHVS, CDR2 FQNEAQ. The CDR3 sequence: CASSFGANVLTF. The DNA of the CDR3 is TGTGCCAGCAGCTTTGGGGCCAACGTCCTGACTTTC. Using reference TRBV7-8 and TRBJ2-6 for the parts outside the CDR3, the full variable domain is GAGVSQSPRYKVAKRGQDVALRCDPISGHVSLFWYQQALGQGPEFLTYFQNEAQLDKSGLPSDRFFAERPEGSVSTLKIQRTQQEDSAVYLCASSFGANVLTFGAGSRLTVL.

The V call is TRBV28, the J call TRBJ2-5; 7 bases agree with TRBD1. CDR1 and CDR2 (germline): MDHEN, SYDVKM. Unmatched junction bases numbered 13, after V lost 8 bases and J lost 4 bases. The CDR3 covers 15 residues. This chain's CDR3 is CASCPGQRVRETQYF. CDR3 DNA: TGTGCCAGCTGCCCGGGACAGAGGGTACGAGAGACCCAGTACTTC.

The rearrangement joins TRBV10-2 to TRBJ2-2; weak D call: TRBD2 (7 bases). This CDR3 has 14 amino acids. Germline values: CDR1 WSHSY, CDR2 SAAADI. Trimming removed 10 bases at V and 3 bases at J, with 15 bases between. CDR3 amino acids: CATPRGGYTGELFF. DNA for the CDR3: TGCGCCACTCCAAGGGGGGGATACACCGGGGAGCTGTTTTTT.